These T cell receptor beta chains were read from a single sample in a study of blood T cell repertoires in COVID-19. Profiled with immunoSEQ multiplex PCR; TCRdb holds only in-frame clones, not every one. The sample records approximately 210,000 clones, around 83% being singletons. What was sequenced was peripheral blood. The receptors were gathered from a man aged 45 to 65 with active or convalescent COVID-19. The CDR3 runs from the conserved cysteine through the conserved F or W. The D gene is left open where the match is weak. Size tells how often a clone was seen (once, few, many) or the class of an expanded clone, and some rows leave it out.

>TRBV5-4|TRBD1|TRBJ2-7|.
TGTGCCAGCAGTCCCCCCGGACAGGGGGAAGTCGAGCAGTACTTC
CASSPPGQGEVEQYF
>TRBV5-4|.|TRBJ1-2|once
TGTGCCAGCAGCTTACAAGATATCTATGGCTACACCTTC
CASSLQDIYGYTF
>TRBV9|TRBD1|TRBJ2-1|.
TGTGCCAGCAGCGTAGGACAGGGGCACAATGAGCAGTTCTTC
CASSVGQGHNEQFF
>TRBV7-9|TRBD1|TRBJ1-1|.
TGTGCCAGCAGCTCCTCGACAGGGGGTTTAACTGAAGCTTTCTTT
CASSSSTGGLTEAFF
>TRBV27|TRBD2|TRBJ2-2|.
TGTGCCAGCAGTTCCCCTAGCGGGAGGGCCGTCGGGGAGCTGTTTTTT
CASSSPSGRAVGELFF
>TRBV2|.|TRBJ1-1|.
TGTGCCACCGATTTCCAGGGAAACCAAGCTTTCTTT
CATDFQGNQAFF
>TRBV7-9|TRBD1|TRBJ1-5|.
TGTGCCAGCAGCAATTCGGACAGGGGAGGGCAGCCCCAGCATTTT
CASSNSDRGGQPQHF
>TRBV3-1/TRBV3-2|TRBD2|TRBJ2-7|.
TGTGCCAGCAGCCACGCTAGCGGGCGCTACGAGCAGTACTTC
CASSHASGRYEQYF
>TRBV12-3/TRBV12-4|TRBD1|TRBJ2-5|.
TGTGCCAGCAGGGGGACAGGGATTTTTACCCAGTACTTC
CASRGTGIFTQYF
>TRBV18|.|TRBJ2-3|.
TGTGCCAGCTCACTAAAACAAATCACAGATACGCAGTATTTT
CASSLKQITDTQYF
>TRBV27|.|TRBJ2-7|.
TGTGCCAGCAGTTTCCGTTTCCCCACGGGGGAGCAGTACTTC
CASSFRFPTGEQYF
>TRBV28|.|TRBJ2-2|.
TGTGGCTCGCGGAGGGAGACCGGGGAGCTGTTTTTT
CGSRRETGELFF
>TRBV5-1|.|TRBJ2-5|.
TGCGCCAGCAGCTTGGACACTACCCAAGAGACCCAGTACTTC
CASSLDTTQETQYF
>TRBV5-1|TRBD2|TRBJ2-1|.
TGCGCCAGCTGGACGGGGGGGCCCTCCTACAATGAGCAGTTCTTC
CASWTGGPSYNEQFF
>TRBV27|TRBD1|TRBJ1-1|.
TGTGCCAGCAGCTCGGACAGGGGCTCCACGGACACTGAAGCTTTCTTT
CASSSDRGSTDTEAFF
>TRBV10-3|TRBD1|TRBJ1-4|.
TGTGCCATCAGCCCCGGGACAGGGGTGTTGGATAATGAAAAACTGTTTTTT
CAISPGTGVLDNEKLFF
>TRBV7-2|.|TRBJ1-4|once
TGTGCCAGCAGCTTAGTAGGGGGGGCGCGATCTAATGAAAAACTGTTTTTT
CASSLVGGARSNEKLFF
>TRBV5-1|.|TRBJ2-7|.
TGCGCCAGCAGCCCCCGGGACAACAGCTACGAGCAGTACTTC
CASSPRDNSYEQYF
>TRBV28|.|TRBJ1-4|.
TGTGCCAGCAGTCCCCCCGGGACGGGGGCAACTAATGAAAAACTGTTTTTT
CASSPPGTGATNEKLFF
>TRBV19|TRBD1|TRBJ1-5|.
TGTGCCAGTAGTATAGCGGGGACAGGGACAAACAATCAGCCCCAGCATTTT
CASSIAGTGTNNQPQHF
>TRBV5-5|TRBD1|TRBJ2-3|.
TGTGCCAGCAGCTTGGGGGGCCAGGGGGCAGGAACGCAGTATTTT
CASSLGGQGAGTQYF
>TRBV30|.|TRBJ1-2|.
TGTGCCTGGACATCGGGAAACTATGGCTACACCTTC
CAWTSGNYGYTF